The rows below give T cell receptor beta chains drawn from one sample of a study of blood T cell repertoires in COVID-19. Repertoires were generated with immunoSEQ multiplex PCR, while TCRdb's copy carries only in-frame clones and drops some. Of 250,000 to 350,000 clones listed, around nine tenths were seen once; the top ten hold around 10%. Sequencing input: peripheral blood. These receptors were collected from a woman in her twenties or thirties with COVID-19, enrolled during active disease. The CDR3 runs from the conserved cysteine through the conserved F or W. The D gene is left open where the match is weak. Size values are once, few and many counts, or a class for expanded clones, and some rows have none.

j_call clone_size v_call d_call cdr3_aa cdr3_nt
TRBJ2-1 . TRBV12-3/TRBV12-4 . CASSFANNEQFF TGTGCCAGCAGTTTCGCGAACAATGAGCAGTTCTTC
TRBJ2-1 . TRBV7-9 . CASSRGLSNEQFF TGTGCCAGTTCGAGGGGACTTTCCAATGAGCAGTTCTTC
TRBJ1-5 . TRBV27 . CASTKDSSNQPQHF TGTGCCAGCACCAAAGACAGTAGCAATCAGCCCCAGCATTTT
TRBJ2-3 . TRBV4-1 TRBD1 CASSQAQGGTDTQYF TGCGCCAGCAGCCAAGCCCAGGGGGGCACAGATACGCAGTATTTT
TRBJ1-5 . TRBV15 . CATSRVGGQPQHF TGTGCCACCAGCAGAGTGGGGGGACAGCCCCAGCATTTT
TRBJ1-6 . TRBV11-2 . CASSLLDSPLHF TGTGCCAGCAGCTTACTTGATTCACCCCTCCACTTT
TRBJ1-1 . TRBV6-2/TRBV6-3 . CASSYSLRNTEAFF TGTGCCAGCAGTTACTCGCTCAGGAACACTGAAGCTTTCTTT
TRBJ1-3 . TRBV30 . CAWNRVSGNTIYF TGTGCCTGGAACCGGGTGAGCGGAAACACCATATATTTT
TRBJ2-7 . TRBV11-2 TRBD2 CASSFLAGGYEQYF TGTGCCAGCAGCTTTCTAGCGGGAGGCTACGAGCAGTACTTC
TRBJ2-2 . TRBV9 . CASSAQSGAGELFF TGTGCCAGCAGCGCCCAGTCGGGTGCCGGGGAGCTGTTTTTT
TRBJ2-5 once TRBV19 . CASSETGLETQYF TGTGCCAGTAGTGAAACAGGGCTGGAGACCCAGTACTTC
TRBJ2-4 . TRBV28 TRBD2 CASSSLTSSGSPAKNIQYF TGTGCCAGCAGTTCCCTTACGTCTAGCGGGAGCCCTGCCAAAAACATTCAGTACTTC
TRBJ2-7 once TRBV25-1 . CASRNIGGPLQYF TGTGCCAGCAGGAATATAGGCGGGCCTCTGCAGTACTTC
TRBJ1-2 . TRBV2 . CASSATTGRGGYTF TGTGCCAGCAGTGCCACTACTGGGCGGGGTGGCTACACCTTC
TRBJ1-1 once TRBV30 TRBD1 CAWSSPGQRTEAFF TGTGCCTGGAGTTCGCCGGGACAGCGCACTGAAGCTTTCTTT
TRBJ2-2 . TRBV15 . CATSPDMNTGELFF TGTGCCACCAGCCCAGACATGAACACCGGGGAGCTGTTTTTT
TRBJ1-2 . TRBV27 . CASSQRPGGGYTF TGTGCCAGCAGTCAACGGCCGGGGGGTGGCTACACCTTC